The next 8 T cell receptor beta chains were all read from a single sample in a study of cytomegalovirus exposure and HLA in healthy donors. The study ran its PCR with 60 Vbeta and 13 Jbeta primers. This table comes from immunoSEQ multiplex PCR, and its TCRdb copy is limited to in-frame clones, with some not included. The repertoire holds about 59,000 clones, with about 77% as singletons. Specimen: PBMCs. The receptors come from a man under 40 in good health and CMV-seropositive.

The V call is TRBV4-3, the J call TRBJ1-5; no definite D call. The V gene's germline CDR1 is LGHNA and CDR2 YSLEER. The CDR3 covers 14 residues. Between the trimmed V and J ends, which lost 2 bases and 1 base, there was a span of 6 bases. CDR3 nucleotide sequence: TGCGCCAGCAGCCAAAGGAGGAGCAATCAGCCCCAGCATTTT. This encodes CASSQRRSNQPQHF.

J is TRBJ1-5 and V is TRBV7-2, with D maybe TRBD1 (6 bases). Germline-derived CDR1 and CDR2 are SGHTA and FQGNSA. CDR3 length: 15 amino acids. V was shortened by 3 bases and J by 4 bases, with 13 bases between the two germline ends. The CDR3 DNA reads TGTGCCAGCAGCTTCCAAACAGGGTCGAATCAGCCCCAGCATTTT. Its protein is CASSFQTGSNQPQHF.

The chain links TRBV5-4 to TRBJ2-1; D remains unclear. Between the trimmed V and J ends, which lost 0 bases and 5 bases, there was a span of 6 bases. The CDR3 length is 13 residues. Germline values: CDR1 SGHNT, CDR2 YYREEE (reference sequence). CDR3 sequence reads: CASSLVGDNEQFF. In DNA, the CDR3 is TGTGCCAGCAGCTTGGTAGGAGACAATGAGCAGTTCTTC. The whole variable domain, remainder taken from reference TRBV5-4 and TRBJ2-1, is ETGVTQSPTHLIKTRGQQVTLRCSSQSGHNTVSWYQQALGQGPQFIFQYYREEENGRGNFPPRFSGLQFPNYSSELNVNALELDDSALYLCASSLVGDNEQFFGPGTRLTVL.

This rearrangement joins TRBV4-1 to TRBJ1-6, with 9 bases that match TRBD1. Trimming cost V 8 bases and J 6 bases; bases outside gene matches: 8. The length of the CDR3 is 15 residues. The germline V gene encodes CDR1 MGHRA and CDR2 YSYEKL. The CDR3 loop reads CASSNYRGPNSPLHF. The DNA for the CDR3 is TGCGCCAGCTCAAACTACAGGGGGCCTAATTCACCCCTCCACTTT.

The chain joins TRBV2 to TRBJ1-6; possible D gene TRBD1, 6 bases. This CDR3 comprises 14 residues. CDR1 is SNHLY, CDR2 FYNNEI, per germline. V gave up 2 bases and J gave up 14 bases, with 16 bases separating them. CDR3 nucleotide sequence: TGTGCCAGCAGTGAAAATAGGTCTGGGGGCACCCTCCACTTT. Protein sequence: CASSENRSGGTLHF.

The chain employs TRBV7-2 and TRBJ1-1; TRBD1 matches at 7 bases. The CDR3 extends over 16 amino acids. Germline values: CDR1 SGHTA, CDR2 FQGNSA. V was clipped by 4 bases and J by 1 base; unmatched bases: 9. CDR3 coding DNA: TGTGCCAGCAGCTCGCCCCGGGGACAGAGGAACACTGAAGCTTTCTTT. Translating gives CASSSPRGQRNTEAFF.

The sample holds one count of this clone. The V gene is TRBV7-3, the J gene TRBJ2-1; D perhaps matches TRBD1 (6 bases). V shed 5 bases and J shed 6 bases, with 14 bases lying between them. The CDR3 is 14 amino acids. Germline CDR1 reads SGHTA; CDR2 reads FQGTGA. The CDR3 coding sequence is TGTGCCAGCAGCGAAGGACAGTTACTCAATGAGCAGTTCTTC. Translation gives CASSEGQLLNEQFF.

In its sample, this clone was seen a few times. This chain links TRBV10-3 with TRBJ1-2; 7 nucleotides match TRBD1. The CDR3 consists of 13 residues. V shed 6 bases, J shed 5 bases, and the junction held 6 bases outside the gene matches. CDR1 ENHRY and CDR2 SYGVKD come from the germline V gene. CDR3 sequence: CAIRPGQIYGYTF. In DNA form, the CDR3 reads TGTGCCATCAGGCCGGGACAGATTTATGGCTACACCTTC.